This TCR beta chain appears in the sequencing data of a study of blood T cells in healthy people across ages. Background on the study: Every two T cells gave about one barcoded beta molecule via template switching. Overall study results and limits: Measured against age, TCR beta diversity per million T cells decreased in a roughly linear manner.

A remark on this clonotype: Its antigen remains unknown. A much larger clonotype is one base distant, so this may be a read error.

Together with a sample-barcoded 5' primer, a J-beta primer mix was included in a second PCR lasting roughly 6 to 12 cycles. All cDNA molecules were each tagged by a template-switch adaptor with 12 random nucleotides. One entry per CDR3 protein, called by TCRdb with MiXCR from the 5' RACE reads. Of approximately 810,000 distinct CDR3 sequences in the sample, about 28% were seen once. CDR3 length equals 15 residues. The germline V gene has CDR1 SNHLY and CDR2 FYNNEI. The receptor's source is an elderly woman in good health. The sequenced material came from blood. This chain connects TRBV2 to TRBJ2-3, with 7 bases aligning to TRBD1. The CDR3 DNA reads TGTACCAGCAGCCGGGACAGCGTCAGCACAGATACGCAGTATTTT. Its translation is CTSSRDSVSTDTQYF.